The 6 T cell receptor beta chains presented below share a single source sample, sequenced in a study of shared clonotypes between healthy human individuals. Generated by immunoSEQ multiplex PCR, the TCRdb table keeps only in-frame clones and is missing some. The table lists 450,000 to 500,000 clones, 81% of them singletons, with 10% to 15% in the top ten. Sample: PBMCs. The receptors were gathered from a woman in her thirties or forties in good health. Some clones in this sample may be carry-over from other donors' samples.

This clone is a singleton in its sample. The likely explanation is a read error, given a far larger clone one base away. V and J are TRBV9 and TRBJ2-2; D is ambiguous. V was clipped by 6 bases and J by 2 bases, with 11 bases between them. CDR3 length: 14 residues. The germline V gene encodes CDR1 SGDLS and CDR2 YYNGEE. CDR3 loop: CASNIRANTGELFF. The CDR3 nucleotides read TGTGCCAGCAATATCCGGGCCAACACCGGGGAGCTGTTTTTT.

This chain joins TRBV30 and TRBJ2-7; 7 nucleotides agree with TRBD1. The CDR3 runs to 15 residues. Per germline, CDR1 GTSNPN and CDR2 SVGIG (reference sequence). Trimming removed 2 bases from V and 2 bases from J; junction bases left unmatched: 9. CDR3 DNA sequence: TGTGCCTGGAGTCAACCCACAGGGGACCCCTACGAGCAGTACTTC. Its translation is CAWSQPTGDPYEQYF.

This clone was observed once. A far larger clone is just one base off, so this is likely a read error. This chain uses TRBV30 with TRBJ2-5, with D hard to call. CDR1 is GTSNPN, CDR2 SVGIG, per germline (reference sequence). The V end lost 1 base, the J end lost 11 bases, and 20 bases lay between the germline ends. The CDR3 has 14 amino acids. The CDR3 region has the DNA TGTGCCTGGAGTGGGGAAAGGCTGGCCAACAAGCAGTACTTC. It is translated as CAWSGERLANKQYF.

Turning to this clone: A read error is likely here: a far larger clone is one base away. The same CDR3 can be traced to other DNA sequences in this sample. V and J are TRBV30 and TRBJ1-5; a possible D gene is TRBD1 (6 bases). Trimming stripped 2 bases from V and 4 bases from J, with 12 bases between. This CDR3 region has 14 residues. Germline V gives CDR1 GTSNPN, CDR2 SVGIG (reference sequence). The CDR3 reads CAWSTGTLNQPQHF. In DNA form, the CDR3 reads TGTGCCTGGAGTACCGGGACATTAAATCAGCCCCAGCATTTT.

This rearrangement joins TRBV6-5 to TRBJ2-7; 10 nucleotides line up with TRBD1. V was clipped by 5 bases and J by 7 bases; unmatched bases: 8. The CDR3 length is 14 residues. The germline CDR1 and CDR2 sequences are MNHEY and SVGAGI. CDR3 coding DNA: TGTGCCAGCAGTAGGGGGACAGGGGTCAGGGAGCAGTACTTC. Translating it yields CASSRGTGVREQYF.

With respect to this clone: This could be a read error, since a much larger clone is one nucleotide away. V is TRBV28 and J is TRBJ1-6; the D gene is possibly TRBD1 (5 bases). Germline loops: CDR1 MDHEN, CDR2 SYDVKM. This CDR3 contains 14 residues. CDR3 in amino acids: CACSRLGGGSPLHF. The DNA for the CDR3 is TGTGCCTGCAGCCGACTCGGGGGAGGCTCACCCCTCCACTTT.